Sequencing of this T cell receptor (beta chain) was carried out in a study of T cell repertoires in cytomegalovirus infection. On the study more broadly: In the study, CMV epitopes included recently identified HLA-C-restricted and well-studied HLA-B-restricted ones. CMV infection and matching HLA type were both indicated by public TCR beta signatures.

Germline loops: CDR1 MGHRA, CDR2 YSYEKL. This CDR3 comprises 15 residues. Trimming stripped 8 bases from V and 5 bases from J, with 18 bases between. In the case of this clonotype: No antigen is known for it.

Each CDR3 protein is one row after TCRdb ran MiXCR on the reads. The repertoire holds 450,000 to 600,000 distinct CDR3 sequences, with more than 40% as singletons. Study observations and caveats: The study found HLA-C-restricted CMV-specific TCR beta clonotypes dominating the ex vivo response.

The J gene is TRBJ2-2, the V gene TRBV4-1, with D unresolved. The receptor was isolated from a human donor in good health (CMV status not recorded). Some clones in this sample may be carry-over from other donors' samples. The sequences come from cultured PBMCs, collected from culture after CMV antigen stimulation. As DNA, the CDR3 is TGCGCCAGCCACCCCAAGGGTAGTAGGACCGGGGAGCTGTTTTTT. Translation gives CASHPKGSRTGELFF.